This TCR beta chain was observed in a study of naive and memory T cell subsets. This clonotype was picked up a small number of times. The antigen is unknown. The CDR3 is made up of 13 amino acids. The ends were cut back, 8 bases at V and 2 bases at J, with 11 bases in the middle. Germline V lookup: CDR1 MNHEY, CDR2 SMNVEV (reference sequence). A UMI-containing oligonucleotide was joined by 3' ligation to the TCR cDNA template. Whole-blood samples were 2 to 2.5 ml of peripheral blood from healthy adult volunteers. Unsorted total RNA, about 1 to 1000 ng, was DNase treated before reverse transcription. Amplification of ligated cDNA took four PCR rounds with SP2 and nested alpha and beta constant primers. Via MiXCR, TCRdb re-called the 5' RACE reads, giving one row per CDR3 protein. The sample includes approximately 32,000 distinct CDR3 sequences, approximately 15% of them seen just once. Whole-study findings and limits: Potentially, T cell activation and differentiation skew this RNA-based measurement.

The chain uses TRBV27 and TRBJ2-3; possible D gene TRBD2, 7 bases. The origin of this receptor is a female donor in good health. CDR3 nucleotide sequence: TGTGCCAGCGCGCGGGGGCTCACAGATACGCAGTATTTT. As protein: CASARGLTDTQYF.